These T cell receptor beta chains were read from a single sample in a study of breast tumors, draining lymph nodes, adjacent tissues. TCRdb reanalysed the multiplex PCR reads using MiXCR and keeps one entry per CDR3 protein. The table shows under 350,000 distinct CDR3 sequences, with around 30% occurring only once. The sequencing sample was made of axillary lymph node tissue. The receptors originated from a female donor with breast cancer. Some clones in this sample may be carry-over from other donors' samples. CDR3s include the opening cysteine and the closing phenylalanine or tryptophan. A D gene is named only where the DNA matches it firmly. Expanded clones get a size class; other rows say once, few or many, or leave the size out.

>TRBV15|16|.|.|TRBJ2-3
TGTGCCATCAGCAAAGAAGGGGAGATGGGAGCAGATACGCAGTATTTT
CAISKEGEMGADTQYF
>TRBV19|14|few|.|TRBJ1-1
TGTGCCAGTAGTGGAACTACAGGGTATGGTGAAGCTTTCTTT
CASSGTTGYGEAFF
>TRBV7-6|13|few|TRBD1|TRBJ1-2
TGTGCTATCAGGGAGGGACAGAACTATGGCTACACCTTC
CAIREGQNYGYTF
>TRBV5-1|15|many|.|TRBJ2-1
TGCGCCAGCAGCTTTTTGGGGGGGCCCTACAATGAGCAGTTCTTC
CASSFLGGPYNEQFF
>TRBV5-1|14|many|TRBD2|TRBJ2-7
TGCGCCAGCAGAGTGGGAACTAGCGGCTACGAGCAGTACTTC
CASRVGTSGYEQYF
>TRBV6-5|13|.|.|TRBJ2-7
TGTGCCAGCAGTTACCGGCCTTCGGGAGAGCAGTACTTC
CASSYRPSGEQYF
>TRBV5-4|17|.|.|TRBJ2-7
TGTGCCAGCAGCAGGTTGGGTCGGGGCGCAGGTTCCTACGAGCAGTACTTC
CASSRLGRGAGSYEQYF
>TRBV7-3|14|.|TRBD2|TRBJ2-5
TGTGCTAGAGATCTCGGGGGGAAGTGGGAGACCCAGTACTTC
CARDLGGKWETQYF
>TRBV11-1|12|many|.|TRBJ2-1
TGTGCCAGCAGCTTACAACGGAATGAGCAGTTCTTC
CASSLQRNEQFF
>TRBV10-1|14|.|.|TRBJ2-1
TGCGCCAGCAGTGCCGGGACTCGTATTAATGAGCAGTTCTTC
CASSAGTRINEQFF
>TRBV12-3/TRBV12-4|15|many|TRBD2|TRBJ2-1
TGTGCCAGCAGTTTTACTAGCGGGAGGCGGGTTGAGCAGTTCTTC
CASSFTSGRRVEQFF
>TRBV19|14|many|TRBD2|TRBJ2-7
TGTGCCAGTAGTAGAGCAGGACTAGCTCCCGAGCAGTACTTC
CASSRAGLAPEQYF
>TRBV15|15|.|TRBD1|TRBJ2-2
TGTGCCACCAGCATCGGACAGGGAGGCGCCGGGGAGCTGTTTTTT
CATSIGQGGAGELFF
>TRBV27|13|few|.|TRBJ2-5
TGTGCCAGCCGGGACACACGACAAGAGACCCAGTACTTC
CASRDTRQETQYF
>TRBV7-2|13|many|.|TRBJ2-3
TGTGCCAGCAGCTTAGCTGGCGTAGATACGCAGTATTTT
CASSLAGVDTQYF
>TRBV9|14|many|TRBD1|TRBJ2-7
TGTGCCAGCAGCGTAGGACAGGGGGCCTACGAGCAGTACTTC
CASSVGQGAYEQYF
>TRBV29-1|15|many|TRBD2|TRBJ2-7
TGCAGCGTTGAAGATTTGCGGGGGAGCTCCTACGAGCAGTACTTC
CSVEDLRGSSYEQYF
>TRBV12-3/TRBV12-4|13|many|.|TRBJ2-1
TGTGCCAGCATTTGGGGAGTGGGCAATGAGCAGTTCTTC
CASIWGVGNEQFF
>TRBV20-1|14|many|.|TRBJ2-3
TGCAGTGCTAGAGATAGCCAACCCCCAGATACGCAGTATTTT
CSARDSQPPDTQYF
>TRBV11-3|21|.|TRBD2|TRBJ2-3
TGTGCCGGCAGTTACTCGAGTGGTGGGAGCGGGAGGCGGGGTAGCACAGATACGCAGTATTTT
CAGSYSSGGSGRRGSTDTQYF
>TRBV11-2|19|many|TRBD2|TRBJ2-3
TGTGCCAGCAGCCGACGTCCCGGGACTAGCGGGAGTAAGGGAGATACGCAGTATTTT
CASSRRPGTSGSKGDTQYF
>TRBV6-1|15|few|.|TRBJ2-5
TGTGCCAGCAGTGAAGCTTGGGCGACTCAAGAGACCCAGTACTTC
CASSEAWATQETQYF
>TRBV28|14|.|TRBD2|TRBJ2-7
TGTGCCACCTCGACTCCAGCGGGAGCAACCGAGCAGTACTTC
CATSTPAGATEQYF
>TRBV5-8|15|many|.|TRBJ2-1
TGTGCCAGCAGCTTGGGGGACCTTCCCTACAATGAGCAGTTCTTC
CASSLGDLPYNEQFF
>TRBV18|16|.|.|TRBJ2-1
TGTGCCAGCTCACCACGGACGCCCGGGAGCCACAATGAGCAGTTCTTC
CASSPRTPGSHNEQFF
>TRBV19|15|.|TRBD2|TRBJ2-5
TGTGCCAGTAGTCCCGTGAGCGGGGTGGCGGAGACCCAGTACTTC
CASSPVSGVAETQYF
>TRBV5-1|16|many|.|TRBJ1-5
TGCGCCAGCGGAACCTTTTCAGGTTCGGGCAATCAGCCCCAGCATTTT
CASGTFSGSGNQPQHF
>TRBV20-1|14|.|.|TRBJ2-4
TGCAGTGCTGGGCCGGGGCAGGTCGGAACCATTCAGTACTTC
CSAGPGQVGTIQYF
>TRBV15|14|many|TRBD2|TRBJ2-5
TGTGCCGCCAGCAGGGGACTAGCCGTAGAGACCCAGTACTTC
CAASRGLAVETQYF
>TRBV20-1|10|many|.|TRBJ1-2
TGCAGTGCTTCTGAGGGGGGCTACACCTTC
CSASEGGYTF
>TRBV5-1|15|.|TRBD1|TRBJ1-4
TGCGCCAGCAGTCCCCCGGGACAGGGGAATGAAAAACTGTTTTTT
CASSPPGQGNEKLFF
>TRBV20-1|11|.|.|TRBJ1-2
TGCAGTGCTAGTAGTATGTATGGCTACACCTTC
CSASSMYGYTF
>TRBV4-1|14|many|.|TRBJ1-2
TGCGCCAGCAGCCAAGATCGCTCAGGGGTTGGCTACACCTTC
CASSQDRSGVGYTF
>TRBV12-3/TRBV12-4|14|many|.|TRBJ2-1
TGTGCCAGCAGGAAGACTAGTTCGGCCGGTGAGCAGTTCTTC
CASRKTSSAGEQFF
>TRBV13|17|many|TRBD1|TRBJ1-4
TGTGCCAGCAGCTTAAAGCGCCAGGGGGCGATCAATGAAAAACTGTTTTTT
CASSLKRQGAINEKLFF
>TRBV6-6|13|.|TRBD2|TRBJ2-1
TGTGCCAGCAGGGGACTAGCGGGAGACCAGCTTGACTTC
CASRGLAGDQLDF
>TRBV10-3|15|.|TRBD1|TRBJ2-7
TGTGCCATCAGTGAGTCGATCCAGGGGGCTTACGAGCAGTACTTC
CAISESIQGAYEQYF
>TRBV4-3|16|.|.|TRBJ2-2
TGCGCCAGCAGCCAAGGGTTTCGGGGGCACACCGGGGAGCTGTTTTTT
CASSQGFRGHTGELFF
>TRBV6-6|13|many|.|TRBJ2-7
TGTGCCAGCAGTTACCAACTAGGCGACGAGCAGTACTTC
CASSYQLGDEQYF
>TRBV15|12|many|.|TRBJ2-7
TGTGCCGTCGGGACTCCCTCGTTCCAGCAGTACTTC
CAVGTPSFQQYF
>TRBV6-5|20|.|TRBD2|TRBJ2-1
TGTGCCAGCAGTTTTCCTGGGGGTAGCGGGAGGGCCACGGGCTACAATGAGCAGCTCTTC
CASSFPGGSGRATGYNEQLF
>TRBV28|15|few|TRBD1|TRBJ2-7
TGTGCCAGCACCATCGGACAGGGGAGCTCCTACGAGCAGTACTTC
CASTIGQGSSYEQYF
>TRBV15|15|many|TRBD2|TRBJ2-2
TGTGCCACCAGCAGAGAGGCGGGAGGCGTCGGGGAGCTGTTTTTT
CATSREAGGVGELFF
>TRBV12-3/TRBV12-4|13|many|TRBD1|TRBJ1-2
TGTGCCAGCAGTCGGACAGGGCTTTATGGCTACACCTTC
CASSRTGLYGYTF
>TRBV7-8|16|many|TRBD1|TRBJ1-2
TGTGCCAGCAGCACCCCCCGGGACAGCACTAACTATGGCTACACCTTC
CASSTPRDSTNYGYTF
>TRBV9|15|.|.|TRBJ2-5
TGTGCCAGCAGCGCCGAGACAGGGGAGGGAGAGACCCAGTACTTC
CASSAETGEGETQYF
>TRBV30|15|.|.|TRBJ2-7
TGTGCCTGGAGTCTTTCAGCGGAGAGCTCCTACGAGCAGTACTTC
CAWSLSAESSYEQYF
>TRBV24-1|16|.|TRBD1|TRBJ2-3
TGTGCCACCAGTGAACGTGCCGGGACAGGGGTAGATACGCAGTATTTT
CATSERAGTGVDTQYF
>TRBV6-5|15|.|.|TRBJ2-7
TGTGCCAGCAGTTACGGAACAGAGTTCTCCTACGAGCAGTACTTC
CASSYGTEFSYEQYF
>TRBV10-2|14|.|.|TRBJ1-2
TGTGCCAGCTGCCTTGGGACGCTTTTAAAGGGCTACACCTTC
CASCLGTLLKGYTF
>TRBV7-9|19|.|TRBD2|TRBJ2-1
TGTGCCAGCAGGCCCTTGGGGACTAGCGGGAGAGGGTACCACAATGAGCAGTTCTTC
CASRPLGTSGRGYHNEQFF
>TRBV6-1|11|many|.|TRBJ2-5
TGTGCCAGCAGTGAGGGACTTTCGCAGTACTTC
CASSEGLSQYF
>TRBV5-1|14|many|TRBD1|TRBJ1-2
TGCGCCAGCAGCTCCCGGGACAGTTTCTATGGCTACACCTTC
CASSSRDSFYGYTF
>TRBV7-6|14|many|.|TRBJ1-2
TGTGCCAGCAGCTTATCGCAGGTCGGGGGTGGCTACACCTTC
CASSLSQVGGGYTF
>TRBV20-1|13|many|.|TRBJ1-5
TGCAGTGCTAGGGCGGGGCCCCATCAGCCCCAGCATTTT
CSARAGPHQPQHF
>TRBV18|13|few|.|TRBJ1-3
TGTGCCAGCTCATCCGACCAGGCAAACACCATATATTTT
CASSSDQANTIYF
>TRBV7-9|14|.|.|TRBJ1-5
TGTGCCAGCAGCCCGGGGGGGAGAAATCAGCCCCAGCATTTT
CASSPGGRNQPQHF
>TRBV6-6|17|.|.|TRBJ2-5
TGTGCCAGCAGTCACGCCCTTATGTCCCCATGGCAAGAGACCCAGTACTTC
CASSHALMSPWQETQYF
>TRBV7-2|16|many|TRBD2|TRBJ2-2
TGTGCCAGCAGCTTAGTTGCGACTAGCCCCACCGGGGAGCTGTTTTTT
CASSLVATSPTGELFF
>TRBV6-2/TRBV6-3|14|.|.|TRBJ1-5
TGTGCCAGCAGTCTACAGGGATTCAATCAGCCCCAGCATTTT
CASSLQGFNQPQHF